This T cell receptor (beta chain) comes out of a study of blood T cells in healthy people across ages. Donors were systemically healthy Caucasian individuals from Russia aged 6 to 90 years. Together with a sample-barcoded 5' primer, a J-beta primer mix was included in a second PCR lasting roughly 6 to 12 cycles. TCRdb reanalysed the 5' RACE reads using MiXCR and keeps one entry per CDR3 protein. The sample shows about 780,000 distinct CDR3 sequences, around 62% of them seen only once. Germline CDR1 MNHEY, CDR2 SMNVEV (reference sequence). Trimming cost V 6 bases and J 0 bases; bases outside gene matches: 12. This CDR3 spans 19 amino acids.

The sequence was obtained from a man younger than 40 in good health. Specimen: blood. This chain links TRBV27 with TRBJ1-6; 9 nucleotides line up with TRBD1. The DNA of the CDR3 is TGTGCCAGCAGATCGCATGGGACAGGGACAAGCTCCTATAATTCACCCCTCCACTTT. It yields the protein CASRSHGTGTSSYNSPLHF.